This T cell receptor (beta chain) was obtained from a study of cytotoxic CD8 clonotypes in ibrutinib-treated CLL. Produced via immunoSEQ multiplex PCR; TCRdb's table is partial and in-frame only. Here the sample spans 200,000 to 250,000 clones, around 75% being singletons. The specimen comprised PBMCs, sampled after 12 months of ibrutinib treatment. The source is a human donor with chronic lymphocytic leukemia.

CDR3 region: CASSVGPESNQPQHF. In nucleotides, the CDR3 is TGTGCCAGCAGCGTAGGTCCGGAGAGCAATCAGCCCCAGCATTTT. V and J are TRBV9 and TRBJ1-5, with D uncertain. Per the germline V gene, CDR1 is SGDLS and CDR2 is YYNGEE. This CDR3 region has 15 residues. Trimming pared 0 bases from V and 1 base from J, leaving 8 bases between.